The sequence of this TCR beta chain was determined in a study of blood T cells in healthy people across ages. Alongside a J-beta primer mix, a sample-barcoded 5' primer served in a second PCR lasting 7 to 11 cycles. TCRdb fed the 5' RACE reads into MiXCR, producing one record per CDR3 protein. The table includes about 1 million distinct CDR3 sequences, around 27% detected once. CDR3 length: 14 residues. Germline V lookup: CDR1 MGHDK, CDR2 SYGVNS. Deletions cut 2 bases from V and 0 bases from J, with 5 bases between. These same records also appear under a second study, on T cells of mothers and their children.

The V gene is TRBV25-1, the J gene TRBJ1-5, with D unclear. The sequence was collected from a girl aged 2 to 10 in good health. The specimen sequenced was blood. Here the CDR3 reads CASSELNSNQPQHF. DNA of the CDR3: TGTGCCAGCAGTGAACTGAATAGCAATCAGCCCCAGCATTTT.